One and the same sample provided the 10 T cell receptor beta chains below, sequenced in a study of T cell responses to AZD1222 COVID-19 vaccine. Method: immunoSEQ multiplex PCR; TCRdb's copy keeps in-frame clones and lacks some. The sample has roughly 83,000 clones, 86% seen once. The sequencing used peripheral blood, collected on day 0 of AZD1222 vaccination. The receptors stem from an adult in good health.

The V call is TRBV29-1, the J call TRBJ2-7; D gene unclear. Germline V gene sequence: CDR1 SQVTM, CDR2 ANQGSEA. V dropped 5 bases and J dropped 5 bases, with 10 bases sitting between them. This CDR3 contains 11 residues. The DNA for the CDR3 is TGCAGCGTTCGAGACGGCCACGAGCAGTACTTC. It encodes CSVRDGHEQYF.

The V and J genes are TRBV5-1 and TRBJ2-5, with D perhaps TRBD1 (6 bases). V was trimmed by 5 bases and J by 0 bases, leaving 14 bases between them. Germline loops: CDR1 SGHRS, CDR2 YFSETQ. The CDR3 sequence is 15 residues long. CDR3 bases: TGCGCCAGCAGACAGGGACCAACTTACCAAGAGACCCAGTACTTC. Amino acid sequence: CASRQGPTYQETQYF.

The chain employs TRBV6-2 or TRBV6-3 and TRBJ1-2; D is ambiguous. Per germline, CDR1 MNHEY and CDR2 SVGEGT. Between the trimmed V and J ends, which lost 2 bases and 8 bases, there was a span of 12 bases. This CDR3 is 13 amino acids long. CDR3 nucleotides: TGTGCCAGCAGTTACAGGGTGGTGGACGGCTACACCTTC. Protein: CASSYRVVDGYTF.

The chain uses TRBV4-1 and TRBJ2-7, with 9 bases lining up with TRBD2. This CDR3 comprises 13 residues. J gave up 6 bases and V 4 bases, and 4 bases lay outside the gene matches. Germline CDR1 reads MGHRA; CDR2 reads YSYEKL. CDR3 in amino acids: CASSLAGDGEQYF. CDR3 sequence (DNA): TGCGCCAGCAGCCTAGCGGGAGACGGCGAGCAGTACTTC.

The rearrangement uses TRBV6-6 and TRBJ2-1; D remains unclear. This CDR3 has 13 residues. The germline V gene has CDR1 MNHNY and CDR2 SVGAGI (reference sequence). The V end was cut by 5 bases, the J end by 4 bases, with 9 bases between. CDR3 DNA: TGTGCCAGCAGTAAGGACCTTTACAATGAGCAGTTCTTC. Protein product: CASSKDLYNEQFF.

V and J are TRBV4-3 and TRBJ2-3, with 8 bases aligning to TRBD2. V was clipped by 0 bases and J by 2 bases; unmatched bases: 7. The germline V gene has CDR1 LGHNA and CDR2 YSLEER. CDR3 length equals 17 residues. The CDR3 DNA follows: TGCGCCAGCAGCCAAGAATTGAGCGGGAGCTTCACAGATACGCAGTATTTT. Its translation is CASSQELSGSFTDTQYF.

The chain recombines TRBV6-5 with TRBJ2-5, with D hard to call. The CDR3 runs to 10 residues. From germline, CDR1 is MNHEY and CDR2 SVGAGI. V lost 8 bases to trimming and J lost 5 bases, with 6 bases between them. The CDR3 reads CASGWETQYF. The CDR3 region has the DNA TGTGCCAGCGGGTGGGAGACCCAGTACTTC.

The chain couples TRBV28 to TRBJ2-2; D gene unclear. Per germline, CDR1 MDHEN and CDR2 SYDVKM. The V end was cut by 5 bases, the J end by 4 bases, with 11 bases between. This CDR3 region has 14 residues. This CDR3 is CASSPLPSTGELFF. The CDR3 bases are TGTGCCAGCAGTCCCCTCCCGAGCACCGGGGAGCTGTTTTTT. The whole variable domain, remainder taken from reference TRBV28 and TRBJ2-2, is DVKVTQSSRYLVKRTGEKVFLECVQDMDHENMFWYRQDPGLGLRLIYFSYDVKMKEKGDIPEGYSVSREKKERFSLILESASTNQTSMYLCASSPLPSTGELFFGEGSRLTVL.

V gene TRBV29-1 combines with J gene TRBJ2-1, with D possibly matching TRBD1 (6 bases). Germline V gives CDR1 SQVTM, CDR2 ANQGSEA. The CDR3 contains 12 residues. The germline V and J ends were trimmed by 1 base and 16 bases, with 17 bases remaining between them. Written as DNA, the CDR3 is TGCAGCGTTGAAGCTAACCGGGACAAAGGATTCTTC. It codes for CSVEANRDKGFF.

The chain uses TRBV11-2 and TRBJ2-7, with D hard to call. This CDR3 spans 11 amino acids. The V end lost 5 bases, the J end lost 1 base, and 3 bases lay between the germline ends. Germline CDR1 and CDR2: SGHAT and FQNNGV. The CDR3 DNA reads as TGTGCCAGCAGCGCTTCCTACGAGCAGTACTTC. Translated: CASSASYEQYF.